The rows below give T cell receptor beta chains drawn from one sample of a study of shared clonotypes between healthy human individuals. TCRdb's table, derived via immunoSEQ multiplex PCR, lists solely in-frame clones and lacks some. This sample carries 1,400,000 or so clones, approximately 98.5% of them seen once, and the ten largest clones take roughly 0.35%. Sequencing was performed on naive CD4+ T cells sorted from blood. These receptors were taken from a man aged 30-40 years in good health. The CDR3 runs from the conserved cysteine through the conserved F or W. A D gene is named only where the DNA matches it firmly. Some rows mark clone size as missing; the rest say once, few, many or name a class of expanded clone.

v_call	clone_size	j_call	d_call	cdr3_nt	cdr3_aa
TRBV5-1	-	TRBJ2-1	-	TGCGCCAGCAGCTTGGGGTCCGGGGATACCTACAATGAGCAGTTCTTC	CASSLGSGDTYNEQFF
TRBV7-9	-	TRBJ1-2	TRBD1	TGTGCCAGCAGCTCCATTGCCCCAGCAGGGGGAAACTATGGCTACACCTTC	CASSSIAPAGGNYGYTF
TRBV18	-	TRBJ1-1	-	TGTGCCAGCTCACCATGGAACGGGGCAGAGAACACTGAAGCTTTCTTT	CASSPWNGAENTEAFF
TRBV19	-	TRBJ1-5	-	TGTGCCAGTAAGGGCCCGAACCAGCCCCAGCATTTT	CASKGPNQPQHF
TRBV9	-	TRBJ2-1	-	TGTGCCAGCAGCGTGGACCTGGCGGCACAATACAATGAGCAGTTCTTC	CASSVDLAAQYNEQFF
TRBV10-3	-	TRBJ2-7	TRBD2	TGTGCCATCAGTGGGACTAGCGGGAGTTACGAGCAGTACTTC	CAISGTSGSYEQYF
TRBV28	-	TRBJ2-7	-	TGTGCCAGCAGATACACAGGGAGATACGAGCAGTACTTC	CASRYTGRYEQYF
TRBV7-2	-	TRBJ1-3	TRBD1	TGTGCCAGCAGCATTAGCCCCGGGACAGTCTCTGGAAACACCATATATTTT	CASSISPGTVSGNTIYF
TRBV5-1	once	TRBJ1-5	-	TGCGCCAGCAGCTTGGGGGACAACAATCAGCCCCAGCATTTT	CASSLGDNNQPQHF
TRBV6-5	-	TRBJ2-3	-	TGTGCCAGCAGTTACTCTCCCGTCTCCACAGATACGCAGTATTTT	CASSYSPVSTDTQYF
TRBV7-3	-	TRBJ2-1	TRBD2	TGTGCCAGCAGCCCAGGGACTAGCGGGACTGAGCAGTTCTTC	CASSPGTSGTEQFF
TRBV9	-	TRBJ2-7	TRBD1	TGTGCCAGCAGCGTAGCGACAGGGGGCTCCGAGCAGTACTTC	CASSVATGGSEQYF
TRBV28	-	TRBJ2-6	-	TGTGCCAGCAGTTTAATTGCAGGTCTGCCTGGGGCCAACGTCCTGACTTTC	CASSLIAGLPGANVLTF
TRBV7-2	once	TRBJ2-3	-	TGTGCCAGCAGCTTAGGGCCCAACACAGATACGCAGTATTTT	CASSLGPNTDTQYF
TRBV4-3	-	TRBJ2-7	TRBD2	TGCGCCAGCAGCCAAGTTTCGTCCGGACTAGCGCTCTACGAGCAGTACTTC	CASSQVSSGLALYEQYF
TRBV29-1	-	TRBJ1-1	-	TGCAGCGTTGGGGGGAGATTGAACACTGAAGCTTTCTTT	CSVGGRLNTEAFF
TRBV5-4	-	TRBJ2-5	-	TGTGCCAGCAGCTTGCCCGGCCTACAAGAGACCCAGTACTTC	CASSLPGLQETQYF
TRBV25-1	-	TRBJ2-5	-	TGTGCCAGCAGTGTAAACTCGCGGCGCGGGGAGACCCAGTACTTC	CASSVNSRRGETQYF
TRBV5-5	-	TRBJ2-7	-	TGTGCCAGCAACCCGGGACTCATTCCCTACGAGCAGTACTTC	CASNPGLIPYEQYF
TRBV28	-	TRBJ2-7	TRBD1	TGTGCCAGCAGTAGACAGGGGGCCCATCTCCTGTACTCCTACGAGCAGTACTTC	CASSRQGAHLLYSYEQYF
TRBV14	once	TRBJ2-5	-	TGTGCCAGCAGCCCTCTTCGTCCGGGAGCTCGGGAGACCCAGTACTTC	CASSPLRPGARETQYF
TRBV18	-	TRBJ1-3	-	TGTGCCAGCTCATATATGGCCCGCGGAGGAAACACCATATATTTT	CASSYMARGGNTIYF
TRBV10-3	-	TRBJ1-2	-	TGTGCCATCAGTGAGGCTACAGTAGCTAACTATGGCTACACCTTC	CAISEATVANYGYTF
TRBV5-1	-	TRBJ1-5	-	TGCGCCAGCAGCTTGATAGCAGGAAGCAATCAGCCCCAGCATTTT	CASSLIAGSNQPQHF
TRBV25-1	-	TRBJ2-3	TRBD2	TGTGCCAGCAGTGTTCCAGCGGGAGTTCAGCGGCAGTATTTT	CASSVPAGVQRQYF
TRBV18	-	TRBJ2-5	-	TGTGCCAGCTCACCACCGAATAAACCAGAAGAGACCCAGTACTTC	CASSPPNKPEETQYF
TRBV4-1	-	TRBJ2-3	TRBD2	TGCGCCAGCAGCCAAGTGGGAGGGAATGCAGATACGCAGTATTTT	CASSQVGGNADTQYF
TRBV18	-	TRBJ2-2	-	TGTGCCAGCTCACCACTGGAGGGCGGGGAGCTGTTTTTT	CASSPLEGGELFF
TRBV4-3	once	TRBJ2-1	-	TGCGCCAGCAGCCAAGATCGGAACAGACGGTCCAATGAGCAGTTCTTC	CASSQDRNRRSNEQFF
TRBV7-6	-	TRBJ2-3	TRBD2	TGTGCCAGCAGCCTAGGGACTAGCGGGACCTTGAAGTGGGCAGATACGCAGTATTTT	CASSLGTSGTLKWADTQYF
TRBV12-5	-	TRBJ2-7	-	TGTGCTAGTGGTTTGGTATTCTACAGGTTATTTCCGCCGGGGTACTTC	CASGLVFYRLFPPGYF
TRBV15	-	TRBJ2-7	-	TGTGCCACCAGCAGAGATCTAACCCTAGCGAGAGCGCGGTACTTC	CATSRDLTLARARYF
TRBV7-3	-	TRBJ2-5	-	TGTGCCAGCAGCCTTCGGGGGCCGGAGACCCAGTACTTC	CASSLRGPETQYF
TRBV5-1	-	TRBJ2-7	-	TGCGCCAGCCGCCGGGCAGCCTTCTCCTACGAGCAGTACTTC	CASRRAAFSYEQYF
TRBV5-1	-	TRBJ2-1	TRBD2	TGCGCCAGCAGCCCTGTAGCGGGAGGGCCGGGGAACTCCTACAATGAGCAGTTCTTC	CASSPVAGGPGNSYNEQFF
TRBV7-8	-	TRBJ2-3	TRBD2	TGTGCCAGCAGCGATCCGGGACTAGTCACAGATACGCAGTATTTT	CASSDPGLVTDTQYF
TRBV6-6	-	TRBJ1-5	TRBD1	TGTGCCAGCAGTTACCCGGGACAGGGTGTCAATCAGCCCCAGCATTTT	CASSYPGQGVNQPQHF
TRBV11-2	-	TRBJ2-1	TRBD2	TGTGCCAGCAGCTTAGAAGTAGCGGGAGGTGTTGGGAGCTCCTACAATGAGCAGTTCTTC	CASSLEVAGGVGSSYNEQFF
TRBV5-4	-	TRBJ2-5	-	TGTGCCAGCAGCCCCGGACAGCACCAAGAGACCCAGTACTTC	CASSPGQHQETQYF
TRBV7-9	-	TRBJ2-7	TRBD1	TGTGCCAGCAGCTTCGGACAGGCCTACGAGCAGTACTTC	CASSFGQAYEQYF
TRBV7-8	-	TRBJ2-7	-	TGTGCCAGCAGCCCCCCTGGACCCTCTAGGCAGTACTTC	CASSPPGPSRQYF
TRBV19	-	TRBJ2-7	-	TGTGCCAGTAGTATCAGGGCTAGCACCTACGAGCAGTACTTC	CASSIRASTYEQYF
TRBV10-3	-	TRBJ2-5	-	TGTGCCATCAGTGAGTTGGAGACCCAGTACTTC	CAISELETQYF
TRBV2	-	TRBJ2-1	-	TGTGCCAGCAGTGAATCGTTCACCTACAATGAGCAGTTCTTC	CASSESFTYNEQFF
TRBV28	-	TRBJ2-7	-	TGTGCCAGCAGTCCCGGGACACTTAACTACGAGCAGTACTTC	CASSPGTLNYEQYF
TRBV5-1	-	TRBJ2-2	TRBD2	TGCGCCAGCAGCACAAGACTAGCGGCGAACACCGGGGAGCTGTTTTTT	CASSTRLAANTGELFF
TRBV30	-	TRBJ2-1	TRBD1	TGTGCCTGGAGGACTTACAGGGGTTATAACAATGAGCAGTTCTTC	CAWRTYRGYNNEQFF
TRBV9	-	TRBJ2-6	-	TGTGCCAGCAGCGTAGCTTCTGGGGCCAACGTCCTGACTTTC	CASSVASGANVLTF